This section outlines one TCR beta chain sequence together with its context. What it binds is unknown. The germline CDR1 and CDR2 sequences are SGHTS and YDEGEE. The CDR3 length is 18 residues. Trimming removed 4 bases from V and 4 bases from J; junction bases left unmatched: 12. The table came from immunoSEQ multiplex PCR; TCRdb's copy has only in-frame clones and leaves some out. This sample has approximately 640,000 clones, with about two thirds found just once. This entry is derived from a study of shared clonotypes between healthy human individuals. In the study overall: CD4 naive cells filled three plates per donor, CD4 memory three, CD8 naive two and CD8 memory one.

Points from the study as a whole: The naive CD4 repertoires of several donors were compared, and approximately 4.5% of clonotypes were shared. A reduction in generation probabilities was seen for non-shared clonotypes relative to those shared by all four donors.

The gene calls are TRBV5-8 and TRBJ2-1; TRBD2 aligns across 12 bases. This receptor was obtained from a young woman in good health. Input material: memory CD4+ T cells sorted from blood. Subset defined: CD45RA-negative fraction. The CDR3 sequence: CASSRGLAGRRRYNEQFF. The CDR3 DNA is TGTGCCAGCAGCCGGGGACTAGCGGGCCGACGAAGATACAATGAGCAGTTCTTC.